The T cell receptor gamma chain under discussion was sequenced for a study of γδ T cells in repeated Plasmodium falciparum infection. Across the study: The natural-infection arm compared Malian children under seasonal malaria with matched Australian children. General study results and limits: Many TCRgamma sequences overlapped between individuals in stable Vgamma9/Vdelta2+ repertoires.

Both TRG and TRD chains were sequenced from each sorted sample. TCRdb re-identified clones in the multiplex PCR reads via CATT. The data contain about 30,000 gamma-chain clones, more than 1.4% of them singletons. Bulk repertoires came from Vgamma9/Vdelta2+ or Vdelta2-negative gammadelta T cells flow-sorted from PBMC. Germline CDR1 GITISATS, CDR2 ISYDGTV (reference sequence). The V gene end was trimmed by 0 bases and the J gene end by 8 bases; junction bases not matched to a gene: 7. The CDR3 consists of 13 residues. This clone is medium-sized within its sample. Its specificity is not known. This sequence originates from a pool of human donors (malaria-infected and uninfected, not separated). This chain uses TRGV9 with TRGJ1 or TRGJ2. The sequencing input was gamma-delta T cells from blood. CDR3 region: CALWEVLPNKKLF. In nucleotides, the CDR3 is TGTGCCTTGTGGGAGGTGCTCCCTAATAAGAAACTCTTT.